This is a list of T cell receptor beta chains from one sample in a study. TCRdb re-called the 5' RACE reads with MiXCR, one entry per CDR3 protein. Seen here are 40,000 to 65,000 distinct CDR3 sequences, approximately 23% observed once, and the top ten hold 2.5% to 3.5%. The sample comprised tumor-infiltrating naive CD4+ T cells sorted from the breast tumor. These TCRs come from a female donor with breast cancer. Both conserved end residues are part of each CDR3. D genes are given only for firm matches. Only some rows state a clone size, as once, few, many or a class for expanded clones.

cdr3_nt: TGTGCCAGCAGCCGAGACAGATACACTGAAGCTTTCTTT
cdr3_aa: CASSRDRYTEAFF
clone_size: many
j_call: TRBJ1-1
d_call: -
v_call: TRBV7-2

cdr3_nt: TGTGCCAGCTCACCAAGACAGGAGTCCGGTTACGAGCAGTACTTC
cdr3_aa: CASSPRQESGYEQYF
clone_size: -
j_call: TRBJ2-7
d_call: -
v_call: TRBV18

cdr3_nt: TGCGCCAGCAGCCAAGAAGGGAGTCTAGCGAGGTCCTACGAGCAGTACTTC
cdr3_aa: CASSQEGSLARSYEQYF
clone_size: -
j_call: TRBJ2-7
d_call: -
v_call: TRBV4-1

cdr3_nt: TGTGCCAGCAGCCCACCGAGGGGGCTCGGTGAAGCTTTCTTT
cdr3_aa: CASSPPRGLGEAFF
clone_size: few
j_call: TRBJ1-1
d_call: TRBD1
v_call: TRBV7-2

cdr3_nt: TGTGCCATCAGTGAGGGATTGGGGTCAAAGGGTACGCAGTATTTT
cdr3_aa: CAISEGLGSKGTQYF
clone_size: few
j_call: TRBJ2-3
d_call: -
v_call: TRBV10-3

cdr3_nt: TGTGCCAGCAGTGGTGGGGGGACAAGCTATAATTCACCCCTCCACTTT
cdr3_aa: CASSGGGTSYNSPLHF
clone_size: few
j_call: TRBJ1-6
d_call: -
v_call: TRBV2

cdr3_nt: TGTGCCAGCAGCGTCGGGACAGGGTGGACAGATACGCAGTATTTT
cdr3_aa: CASSVGTGWTDTQYF
clone_size: -
j_call: TRBJ2-3
d_call: TRBD1
v_call: TRBV9

cdr3_nt: TGTGCCAGCAGCGTAGGACTAGCGGGAGTTGGGGGGACCCAGTACTTC
cdr3_aa: CASSVGLAGVGGTQYF
clone_size: few
j_call: TRBJ2-5
d_call: TRBD2
v_call: TRBV9

cdr3_nt: TGCGCCAGCAGATCCGGGACAGGGGGGACCGGGGAGCTGTTTTTT
cdr3_aa: CASRSGTGGTGELFF
clone_size: -
j_call: TRBJ2-2
d_call: TRBD1
v_call: TRBV5-1

cdr3_nt: TGCGCCAGCAGCTCTGGACAGCCTAATGAAAAACTGTTTTTT
cdr3_aa: CASSSGQPNEKLFF
clone_size: -
j_call: TRBJ1-4
d_call: -
v_call: TRBV5-1

cdr3_nt: TGTGCCAGCAGCTCCACTAGCGGTCACACCGGGGAGCTGTTTTTT
cdr3_aa: CASSSTSGHTGELFF
clone_size: -
j_call: TRBJ2-2
d_call: TRBD2
v_call: TRBV7-9

cdr3_nt: TGTGCCAGCAGCCCGGCGACAGCCCTGAACACTGAAGCTTTCTTT
cdr3_aa: CASSPATALNTEAFF
clone_size: few
j_call: TRBJ1-1
d_call: -
v_call: TRBV7-9

cdr3_nt: TGTGCCAGCAAACTGGGGGGACACAGGAACACTGAAGCTTTCTTT
cdr3_aa: CASKLGGHRNTEAFF
clone_size: many
j_call: TRBJ1-1
d_call: -
v_call: TRBV6-5

cdr3_nt: TGTGCCAGTAGGCCTAGGGGGAACACTGAAGCTTTCTTT
cdr3_aa: CASRPRGNTEAFF
clone_size: many
j_call: TRBJ1-1
d_call: -
v_call: TRBV6-2/TRBV6-3

cdr3_nt: TGTGCTAGCAGTGCCGGGACAGGTAGTGGCTATAGCAATCAGCCCCAGCATTTT
cdr3_aa: CASSAGTGSGYSNQPQHF
clone_size: few
j_call: TRBJ1-5
d_call: TRBD1
v_call: TRBV2

cdr3_nt: TGTGCCAGCAGGAGCAAACCAGGGGGCTCTAACTATGGCTACACCTTC
cdr3_aa: CASRSKPGGSNYGYTF
clone_size: many
j_call: TRBJ1-2
d_call: TRBD1
v_call: TRBV6-5

cdr3_nt: TGTGCCAGCAGTTTAGCGCTAGGCTACGAGCAGTACTTC
cdr3_aa: CASSLALGYEQYF
clone_size: medium-sized
j_call: TRBJ2-7
d_call: -
v_call: TRBV12-3/TRBV12-4